This T cell receptor beta chain derives from a study of cytomegalovirus exposure and HLA in healthy donors. Whole-study findings and limits: Donors belonging to an Asian-associated ancestry cluster reportedly showed fewer N-insertions in productive TCRs than the roughly 670-donor mean, according to what a later analysis found. Exclusion as indistinguishable affected some V segments, including TRBV6-2 and TRBV6-3.

V shed 1 base and J shed 3 bases, with 14 bases lying between them. From germline, CDR1 is SGHVS and CDR2 FQNEAQ. This CDR3 spans 16 amino acids. The PCR was carried out with 60 Vbeta primers and 13 Jbeta primers. Method: immunoSEQ multiplex PCR; TCRdb's copy keeps in-frame clones and lacks some. Of about 200,000 clones in the sample, 80% to 90% were seen once. Donors showed nominal health when sampled, although they likely had unrecorded immune exposures. Regarding this clone: Its antigen is not known.

Sequencing input: PBMCs. The TCR sequence derives from a woman aged 30 to 39 in good health and CMV-seronegative. The chain couples TRBV7-8 to TRBJ2-3; possibly TRBD2 for D (6 bases). The CDR3: CASSLVTGAATDTQYF. In DNA form, the CDR3 reads TGTGCCAGCAGCTTAGTAACGGGAGCCGCGACAGATACGCAGTATTTT.